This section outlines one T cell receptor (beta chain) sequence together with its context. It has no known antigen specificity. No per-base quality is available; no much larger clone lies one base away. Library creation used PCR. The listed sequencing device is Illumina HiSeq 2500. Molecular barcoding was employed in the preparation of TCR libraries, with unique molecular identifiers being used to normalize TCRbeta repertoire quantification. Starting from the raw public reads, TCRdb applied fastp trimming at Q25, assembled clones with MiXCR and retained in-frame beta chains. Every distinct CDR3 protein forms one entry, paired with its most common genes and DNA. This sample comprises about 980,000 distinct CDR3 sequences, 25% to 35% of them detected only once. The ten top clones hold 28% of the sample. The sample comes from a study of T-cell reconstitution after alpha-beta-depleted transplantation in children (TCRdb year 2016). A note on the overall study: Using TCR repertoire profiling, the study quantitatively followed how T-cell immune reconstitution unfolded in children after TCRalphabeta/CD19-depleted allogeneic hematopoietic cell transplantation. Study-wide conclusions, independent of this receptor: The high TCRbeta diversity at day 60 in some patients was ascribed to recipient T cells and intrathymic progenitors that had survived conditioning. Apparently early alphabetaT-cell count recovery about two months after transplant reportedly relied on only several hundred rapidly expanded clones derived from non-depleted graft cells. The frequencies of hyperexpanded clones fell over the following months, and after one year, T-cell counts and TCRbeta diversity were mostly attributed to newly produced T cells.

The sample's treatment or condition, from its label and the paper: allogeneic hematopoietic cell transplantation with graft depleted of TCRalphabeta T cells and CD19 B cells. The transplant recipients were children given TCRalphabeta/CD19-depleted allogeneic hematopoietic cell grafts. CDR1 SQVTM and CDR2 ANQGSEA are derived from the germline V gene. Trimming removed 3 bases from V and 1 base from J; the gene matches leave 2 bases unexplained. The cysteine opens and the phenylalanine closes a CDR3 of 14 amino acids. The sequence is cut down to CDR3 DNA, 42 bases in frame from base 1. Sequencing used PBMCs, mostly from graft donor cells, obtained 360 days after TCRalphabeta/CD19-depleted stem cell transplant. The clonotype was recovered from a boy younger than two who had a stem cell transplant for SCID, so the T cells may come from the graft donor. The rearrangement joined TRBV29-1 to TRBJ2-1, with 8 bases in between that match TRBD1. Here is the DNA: TGCAGCGTTGACCGGGACAGGTCCTACAATGAGCAGTTCTTC. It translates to CSVDRDRSYNEQFF.